What follows are 22 T cell receptor beta chains derived from one specimen sequenced in a study of cytomegalovirus exposure and HLA in healthy donors. It was with 60 Vbeta and 13 Jbeta primers that the PCR ran. Measured with immunoSEQ multiplex PCR; TCRdb has only the in-frame clones, and not every one. The sample lists 130,000 to 150,000 clones; approximately 80% were seen once. The source material was PBMCs. Every receptor here comes from a man aged 35-49 years in good health and CMV-seropositive.

V is TRBV9 and J is TRBJ2-1; TRBD2 agrees at 9 bases. CDR3 length: 15 amino acids. The germline gives CDR1 SGDLS, CDR2 YYNGEE. J was trimmed by 8 bases and V by 0 bases; bases with no gene match: 6. In nucleotides, the CDR3 is TGTGCCAGCAGCGTAGGCGGGAGGGCCTCCCATGAGCAGTTCTTC. As protein: CASSVGGRASHEQFF.

This clone was detected only a few times. The V and J genes are TRBV29-1 and TRBJ1-2; D gene unclear. The CDR3 is 14 residues long. The germline CDR1 and CDR2 sequences are SQVTM and ANQGSEA. The V end lost 4 bases, the J end lost 3 bases, and 15 bases lay between the germline ends. The CDR3 protein is CSVGGFGLDYGYTF. The DNA for the CDR3 is TGCAGCGTTGGAGGGTTTGGTCTCGACTATGGCTACACCTTC.

This clone was observed once. V usage is TRBV11-3 and J usage is TRBJ2-7; D is perhaps TRBD2 (7 bases). The germline V gene encodes CDR1 SGHNT and CDR2 YENEEA. The CDR3 is made up of 17 amino acids. The V and J ends lost 5 bases and 3 bases respectively, with 23 bases between them. The CDR3 reads CASSPGGGFEALYEQYF. In DNA form, the CDR3 reads TGTGCCAGCAGCCCTGGGGGGGGCTTCGAGGCCCTCTACGAGCAGTACTTC.

The chain carries TRBV7-2 and TRBJ1-1; possible D gene TRBD1, 6 bases. There are 14 residues in the CDR3. Germline V gene data show CDR1 as SGHTA and CDR2 as FQGNSA. The V and J ends lost 6 bases and 9 bases respectively, with 20 bases between them. CDR3 sequence reads: CASSPTGAPRKAFF. The CDR3 coding sequence is TGTGCCAGCAGTCCGACAGGTGCCCCCCGTAAAGCTTTCTTT.

This sequence joins TRBV6-5 and TRBJ2-1, with 12 bases lining up with TRBD2. The length of the CDR3 is 15 residues. V shed 7 bases and J 10 bases; nucleotides not matched to a gene: 11. The V gene's germline CDR1 is MNHEY and CDR2 SVGAGI. The CDR3 reads CASKITSGRQNEQFF. The CDR3 DNA reads TGTGCCAGCAAGATAACTAGCGGGAGGCAGAACGAGCAGTTCTTC.

The chain uses TRBV15 and TRBJ2-3; 10 nucleotides line up with TRBD1. The CDR3 totals 16 residues. Losses at the gene ends were 2 bases for V and 6 bases for J; bases not matched to a gene: 8. CDR1 is LNHNV, CDR2 YYDKDF, per germline (reference sequence). The CDR3 spells CATSRPRDRGRDTQYF. The DNA for the CDR3 is TGTGCCACCAGCAGACCCCGGGACAGGGGAAGGGATACGCAGTATTTT.

This chain uses TRBV7-9 with TRBJ1-4; D is undetermined. Germline lookup yields CDR1 SEHNR and CDR2 FQNEAQ (reference sequence). The V end lost 7 bases, the J end lost 0 bases, and 12 bases lay between the germline ends. The CDR3 totals 15 residues. In nucleotides, the CDR3 is TGTGCCAGCATCCGGGGAGGGTCAACTAATGAAAAACTGTTTTTT. Residues: CASIRGGSTNEKLFF. Full variable domain (remainder filled in from reference TRBV7-9 and TRBJ1-4): DTGVSQNPRHKITKRGQNVTFRCDPISEHNRLYWYRQTLGQGPEFLTYFQNEAQLEKSRLLSDRFSAERPKGSFSTLEIQRTEQGDSAMYLCASIRGGSTNEKLFFGSGTQLSVL.

The rearrangement links TRBV10-3 to TRBJ2-1, with 7 nucleotides matching TRBD2. The germline gives CDR1 ENHRY, CDR2 SYGVKD. This CDR3 spans 17 amino acids. With V trimmed by 2 bases and J by 7 bases, 14 bases remained unmatched. CDR3: CAISEAGAGISGNEQFF. In DNA form, the CDR3 reads TGTGCCATCAGTGAGGCGGGAGCGGGTATCTCTGGAAATGAGCAGTTCTTC.

The CDR3 sequence is CASSTTQGSGTDTQYF. The CDR3 nucleotides read TGTGCCAGCAGCACTACACAGGGTAGCGGCACAGATACGCAGTATTTT. The chain joins TRBV7-9 to TRBJ2-3, with D perhaps TRBD1 (6 bases). The CDR3 spans 16 residues. Trimming removed 5 bases at V and 1 base at J, with 16 bases between. Germline CDR1 SEHNR, CDR2 FQNEAQ (reference sequence).

V is TRBV27 and J is TRBJ1-1; 7 bases match TRBD1. CDR3 length: 14 amino acids. In germline, CDR1 is MNHEY, CDR2 SMNVEV (reference sequence). After removal of 2 bases from V and 4 bases from J, the junction contained 4 bases not matched to a gene. This CDR3 is CASSLTTGFTEAFF. The CDR3 nucleotides read TGTGCCAGCAGTTTAACGACAGGGTTCACTGAAGCTTTCTTT.

The chain combines TRBV5-1 with TRBJ1-5; the D gene is possibly TRBD1 (5 bases). The CDR3 covers 13 residues. Trimming took off 4 bases at V and 5 bases at J, with 10 bases between the two ends. Germline assignment: CDR1 SGHRS and CDR2 YFSETQ. The CDR3 sequence: CASSRGRDQPQHF. The CDR3, as DNA: TGCGCCAGCAGCCGGGGGAGGGATCAGCCCCAGCATTTT.

The CDR3 loop reads CASSYYMNTEAFF. The CDR3, as DNA: TGTGCCAGCAGCTACTATATGAACACTGAAGCTTTCTTT. The J gene is TRBJ1-1, the V gene TRBV7-9; the D is unclear. This CDR3 has 13 amino acids. Germline CDR1 SEHNR, CDR2 FQNEAQ (reference sequence). V lost 4 bases and J lost 0, with 6 bases in between.

The rearrangement links TRBV5-4 to TRBJ2-1; TRBD2 aligns across 11 bases. J was trimmed by 1 base and V by 1 base; bases with no gene match: 10. Germline V gives CDR1 SGHNT, CDR2 YYREEE (reference sequence). The CDR3 length is 19 residues. The CDR3 sequence is CASSLLVSGGAFSYNEQFF. In DNA, the CDR3 is TGTGCCAGCAGCTTGCTGGTTAGCGGGGGGGCCTTTTCCTACAATGAGCAGTTCTTC.

This clone was recorded once. The chain couples TRBV13 to TRBJ2-1; D is possibly TRBD1 (5 bases). The V gene's germline CDR1 is PRHDT and CDR2 FYEKMQ (reference sequence). Trimming shortened V by 5 bases and J by 7 bases, and 6 bases separated the two germline ends. The CDR3 is made up of 11 amino acids. The CDR3 sequence is CASSDRNEQFF. The CDR3 DNA sequence: TGTGCCAGCAGCGACAGAAATGAGCAGTTCTTC.

This clone has more than one count but fewer than ten. The chain couples TRBV6-5 to TRBJ2-7; TRBD1 matches 8 bases. The CDR3 has 15 amino acids. Germline trimming cut 0 bases from V and 2 bases from J; bases unmatched to any gene: 3. The germline V gene has CDR1 MNHEY and CDR2 SVGAGI. The CDR3 sequence is CASSYSKQGAYEQYF. For the CDR3, the DNA is TGTGCCAGCAGTTACTCGAAACAGGGGGCCTACGAGCAGTACTTC.

J is TRBJ1-2 and V is TRBV19; 10 positions agree with TRBD1. J gave up 4 bases and V 0 bases, and 8 bases lay outside the gene matches. Germline-derived CDR1 and CDR2 are LNHDA and SQIVND (reference sequence). The CDR3 loop spans 17 amino acids. CDR3 residues: CASSIDRGTGAVYGYTF. The CDR3 bases are TGTGCCAGTAGTATAGATCGGGGGACAGGGGCGGTCTATGGCTACACCTTC.

The V gene is TRBV11-2, the J gene TRBJ1-5; TRBD1 matches 9 bases. The CDR3 totals 14 residues. CDR1 and CDR2 from the germline V gene are SGHAT and FQNNGV. The J segment lost 6 bases and the V segment lost 5 bases, leaving 5 bases of the junction unmatched. This CDR3 reads CASSTGGAGQPQHF. DNA for the CDR3: TGTGCCAGCAGCACAGGGGGCGCGGGTCAGCCCCAGCATTTT.

The chain joins TRBV7-9 to TRBJ1-4, with 7 nucleotides matching TRBD1. Germline V gene lookup returns CDR1 SEHNR and CDR2 FQNEAQ (reference sequence). This CDR3 is built from 14 residues. J lost 10 bases, V lost 5 bases, and 10 bases had no gene match. The CDR3 DNA reads TGTGCCAGCAGCCCGCCCGGGCAGGGGGGAAAACTGTTTTTT. It yields the protein CASSPPGQGGKLFF.

The chain combines TRBV6-6 with TRBJ2-3, with 8 bases lining up with TRBD1. The CDR3 extends over 15 amino acids. Germline lookup yields CDR1 MNHNY and CDR2 SVGAGI (reference sequence). The V segment lost 4 bases and the J segment 3 bases; nucleotides outside the gene matches: 6. The CDR3 DNA sequence: TGTGCCAGCAGTTCCATAAACAGGGGGACAGATACGCAGTATTTT. Its protein is CASSSINRGTDTQYF.

V and J are TRBV5-4 and TRBJ1-2; D may be TRBD1 (5 bases). The germline V and J ends were trimmed by 4 bases and 4 bases, with 14 bases remaining between them. This CDR3 is built from 14 residues. From germline, CDR1 is SGHNT and CDR2 YYREEE (reference sequence). CDR3 loop: CASSGNDRAYGYTF. As DNA, the CDR3 is TGTGCCAGCAGCGGGAATGACAGAGCCTATGGCTACACCTTC.

The gene calls are TRBV2 and TRBJ2-1, with 9 bases identical to TRBD2. Germline V CDR1 and CDR2: SNHLY, FYNNEI. The CDR3 contains 15 residues. Trimming removed 6 bases from V and 9 bases from J; junction bases left unmatched: 12. CDR3: CASSQGAGGRAEQFF. The CDR3, as DNA: TGTGCCAGCAGCCAAGGGGCGGGAGGGCGGGCTGAGCAGTTCTTC.

This sequence joins TRBV30 and TRBJ1-4, with 9 positions matching TRBD1. The CDR3 has 13 residues. The J segment lost 8 bases and the V segment lost 3 bases, leaving 4 bases of the junction unmatched. CDR1 and CDR2 (germline): GTSNPN, SVGIG (reference sequence). The CDR3 loop is CAWRGTGQEKLFF. CDR3 nucleotides: TGTGCCTGGAGGGGGACAGGGCAAGAAAAACTGTTTTTT. Together with reference TRBV30 and TRBJ1-4, the CDR3 gives the full variable domain: SQTIHQWPATLVQPVGSPLSLECTVEGTSNPNLYWYRQAAGRGLQLLFYSVGIGQISSEVPQNLSASRPQDRQFILSSKKLLLSDSGFYLCAWRGTGQEKLFFGSGTQLSVL.